These T cell receptor beta chains were read from a single sample in a study of quantifying T cell responses using KT2 cells. TCRdb ran MiXCR on the UMI-ligation and nested PCR reads and lists one entry per CDR3 protein. The sample consists of 40,000 to 50,000 distinct CDR3 sequences, 17% of them appearing once. Specimen: PBMCs spiked with cells of the T cell clone KT2. The source of these receptors is a human donor. Each CDR3 is given with its conserved first and last residue. A D gene is named only where the DNA matches it firmly. Clone size, where shown, is once, few, many, or a class for clones that have expanded.

D: -
J: TRBJ2-3
V: TRBV20-1
size: few
CDR3: CSAIDRSVSTDTQYF
DNA: TGCAGTGCTATAGACCGCTCCGTTAGCACAGATACGCAGTATTTT

D: -
J: TRBJ2-2
V: TRBV29-1
size: few
CDR3: CSAGNTGELFF
DNA: TGCAGCGCGGGGAACACCGGGGAGCTGTTTTTT

D: -
J: TRBJ1-6
V: TRBV7-6
size: -
CDR3: CASSFADPWNSPLHF
DNA: TGTGCCAGCAGCTTCGCGGACCCGTGGAATTCACCCCTCCACTTT

D: -
J: TRBJ2-2
V: TRBV7-7
size: medium-sized
CDR3: CASSPDPGIAGELFF
DNA: TGTGCCAGCTCCCCCGATCCGGGGATCGCCGGGGAGCTGTTTTTT

D: -
J: TRBJ2-7
V: TRBV9
size: few
CDR3: CASSVGGSSSYEQYF
DNA: TGTGCCAGCAGCGTAGGGGGTAGCTCTTCCTACGAGCAGTACTTC

D: TRBD2
J: TRBJ2-3
V: TRBV20-1
size: few
CDR3: CSARAGGPGDTQYF
DNA: TGCAGTGCTAGGGCGGGGGGGCCCGGAGATACGCAGTATTTT

D: -
J: TRBJ1-2
V: TRBV20-1
size: -
CDR3: CSARETDNYGYTF
DNA: TGCAGTGCTAGAGAGACAGACAACTATGGCTACACCTTC

D: -
J: TRBJ1-2
V: TRBV27
size: few
CDR3: CASSFDTNYGYTF
DNA: TGTGCCAGCAGTTTTGACACCAACTATGGCTACACCTTC

D: TRBD1
J: TRBJ2-7
V: TRBV30
size: few
CDR3: CAWSVRDRESGEQYF
DNA: TGTGCCTGGAGTGTACGGGACAGGGAATCGGGCGAGCAGTACTTC

D: TRBD2
J: TRBJ2-7
V: TRBV6-1
size: few
CDR3: CASSEASSGSHEQYF
DNA: TGTGCCAGCAGTGAAGCGTCTAGCGGGAGCCACGAGCAGTACTTC

D: -
J: TRBJ1-1
V: TRBV11-1
size: -
CDR3: CASSPRGSREDTEAFF
DNA: TGTGCCAGCAGCCCCCGGGGGTCAAGAGAGGACACTGAAGCTTTCTTT

D: -
J: TRBJ2-5
V: TRBV29-1
size: -
CDR3: CSVKRQPGEETQYF
DNA: TGCAGCGTTAAACGACAGCCGGGGGAAGAGACCCAGTACTTC

D: -
J: TRBJ2-3
V: TRBV7-9
size: few
CDR3: CASSLTTGAGPDTQYF
DNA: TGTGCCAGCAGCTTAACTACCGGGGCCGGCCCAGATACGCAGTATTTT

D: -
J: TRBJ1-1
V: TRBV10-3
size: -
CDR3: CAISGRLNTEAFF
DNA: TGTGCCATCAGTGGCAGACTGAACACTGAAGCTTTCTTT

D: TRBD2
J: TRBJ2-3
V: TRBV20-1
size: few
CDR3: CSARTRRELITDTQYF
DNA: TGCAGTGCTAGAACCAGGCGGGAGCTGATCACAGATACGCAGTATTTT

D: TRBD2
J: TRBJ2-1
V: TRBV4-3
size: many
CDR3: CASSLRTSGSYNEQFF
DNA: TGCGCCAGCAGCCTCCGGACTAGCGGCTCCTACAATGAGCAGTTCTTC

D: TRBD2
J: TRBJ2-1
V: TRBV20-1
size: -
CDR3: CSALAGGGTRYEQFF
DNA: TGCAGTGCATTAGCGGGGGGGGGTACGAGGTATGAGCAGTTCTTC

D: TRBD1
J: TRBJ2-7
V: TRBV14
size: few
CDR3: CASSQGDRASYEQYF
DNA: TGTGCCAGCAGCCAAGGGGACAGGGCCTCCTACGAGCAGTACTTC

D: -
J: TRBJ2-5
V: TRBV7-2
size: -
CDR3: CASSLRDPSRREETQYF
DNA: TGTGCCAGCAGCTTGCGGGACCCCTCTCGAAGGGAAGAGACCCAGTACTTC

D: -
J: TRBJ2-2
V: TRBV6-5
size: -
CDR3: CASSYRVSAMGDTGELFF
DNA: TGTGCCAGCAGTTATAGGGTATCGGCGATGGGGGACACCGGGGAGCTGTTTTTT

D: TRBD1
J: TRBJ2-6
V: TRBV15
size: many
CDR3: CATSRDLTGVVSGANVLTF
DNA: TGTGCCACCAGCAGAGATTTAACAGGGGTCGTGTCTGGGGCCAACGTCCTGACTTTC

D: -
J: TRBJ1-5
V: TRBV2
size: -
CDR3: CASSEDSFRNQPQHF
DNA: TGTGCCAGCAGTGAGGACAGCTTTAGGAATCAGCCCCAGCATTTT

D: -
J: TRBJ2-3
V: TRBV29-1
size: -
CDR3: CSVARGAGTDTQYF
DNA: TGCAGCGTTGCCCGGGGGGCCGGCACAGATACGCAGTATTTT

D: -
J: TRBJ2-5
V: TRBV7-9
size: few
CDR3: CASSPQPGDGETQYF
DNA: TGTGCCAGCAGCCCCCAACCCGGGGATGGAGAGACCCAGTACTTC

D: -
J: TRBJ2-5
V: TRBV21-1
size: many
CDR3: CASSKGETQYF
DNA: TGTGCCAGCAGCAAAGGGGAGACCCAGTACTTC

D: -
J: TRBJ1-3
V: TRBV14
size: -
CDR3: CASSQGNTIYF
DNA: TGTGCCAGCAGCCAGGGAAACACCATATATTTT

D: TRBD1
J: TRBJ1-6
V: TRBV2
size: -
CDR3: CASSGDSNSPLHF
DNA: TGTGCCAGCAGTGGGGACAGTAATTCACCCCTCCACTTT

D: -
J: TRBJ2-2
V: TRBV20-1
size: -
CDR3: CSARSGANTGELFF
DNA: TGCAGTGCTAGATCAGGGGCGAACACCGGGGAGCTGTTTTTT

D: -
J: TRBJ2-1
V: TRBV12-3/TRBV12-4
size: -
CDR3: CASSFLRNEQFF
DNA: TGTGCCAGCAGTTTCCTTCGGAATGAGCAGTTCTTC

D: TRBD2
J: TRBJ2-7
V: TRBV12-3/TRBV12-4
size: many
CDR3: CASSFQTSGSYEQYF
DNA: TGTGCCAGCAGTTTTCAGACTAGCGGCTCCTACGAGCAGTACTTC

D: TRBD1
J: TRBJ2-2
V: TRBV24-1
size: few
CDR3: CATSDPGQGNTGELFF
DNA: TGTGCCACCAGTGATCCGGGACAGGGGAACACCGGGGAGCTGTTTTTT

D: -
J: TRBJ2-1
V: TRBV6-4
size: -
CDR3: CASSDSLGYNEQFF
DNA: TGTGCCAGCAGTGACTCGTTGGGCTACAATGAGCAGTTCTTC

D: -
J: TRBJ1-1
V: TRBV12-3/TRBV12-4
size: -
CDR3: CASSLGQVAFF
DNA: TGTGCCAGCAGTTTAGGCCAGGTAGCTTTCTTT

D: -
J: TRBJ1-5
V: TRBV7-6
size: few
CDR3: CASSLADSNYQPQHF
DNA: TGTGCCAGCAGCTTAGCCGACAGCAATTATCAGCCCCAGCATTTT

D: -
J: TRBJ2-3
V: TRBV5-1
size: -
CDR3: CASSLAGASDTQYF
DNA: TGCGCCAGCAGCTTGGCCGGAGCCTCAGATACGCAGTATTTT

D: -
J: TRBJ2-3
V: TRBV30
size: few
CDR3: CAWSVGPGTDTQYF
DNA: TGTGCCTGGAGTGTAGGCCCGGGAACAGATACGCAGTATTTT

D: -
J: TRBJ2-2
V: TRBV27
size: -
CDR3: CASSITQGSTGELFF
DNA: TGTGCCAGCAGTATAACACAGGGAAGTACCGGGGAGCTGTTTTTT

D: TRBD1
J: TRBJ2-7
V: TRBV12-3/TRBV12-4
size: few
CDR3: CASSLGASRGNF
DNA: TGTGCCAGCAGTTTAGGCGCGTCCAGGGGGAACTTC

D: -
J: TRBJ2-3
V: TRBV12-3/TRBV12-4
size: -
CDR3: CASSLISRKSTDTQYF
DNA: TGTGCCAGCAGTTTAATCTCTAGGAAAAGCACAGATACGCAGTATTTT

D: -
J: TRBJ1-1
V: TRBV14
size: -
CDR3: CASSTPGLNTEAFF
DNA: TGTGCCAGCAGCACTCCGGGCCTGAACACTGAAGCTTTCTTT

D: -
J: TRBJ1-1
V: TRBV6-5
size: -
CDR3: CASSYSVEMGTEAFF
DNA: TGTGCCAGCAGTTACTCAGTCGAGATGGGTACTGAAGCTTTCTTT

D: -
J: TRBJ2-1
V: TRBV27
size: -
CDR3: CASSLGGGRNNEQFF
DNA: TGTGCCAGCAGCCTAGGGGGGGGGCGTAACAATGAGCAGTTCTTC

D: -
J: TRBJ2-3
V: TRBV3-1
size: -
CDR3: CASSLADTQYF
DNA: TGTGCCAGCAGCTTAGCAGATACGCAGTATTTT

D: -
J: TRBJ1-1
V: TRBV3-1
size: -
CDR3: CASSQVPGKTEAFF
DNA: TGTGCCAGCAGCCAAGTCCCGGGGAAGACAGAAGCTTTCTTT

D: -
J: TRBJ1-2
V: TRBV11-2
size: few
CDR3: CASSHQRYGYTF
DNA: TGTGCCAGCAGCCACCAAAGATATGGCTACACCTTC